The TCR beta chain described here comes from a study of blood T cell repertoires in COVID-19. Sequencing used immunoSEQ multiplex PCR; TCRdb keeps in-frame clones, though not all of them. The data contain 95,000 to 100,000 clones, around 93% of them singletons. The source of this sequence is a man in his forties or fifties with acute or convalescent COVID-19. What was sequenced was peripheral blood.

CDR3 loop: CASSPRVLDSNQPQHF. As DNA, the CDR3 is TGTGCCAGCTCACCTCGGGTGTTGGATAGCAATCAGCCCCAGCATTTT. The V gene is TRBV18, the J gene TRBJ1-5; unclear D gene. Trimming cost V 3 bases and J 0 bases, with 12 bases left between them. The germline V gene encodes CDR1 KGHSH and CDR2 LQKENI. The length of the CDR3 is 16 residues. Combining the CDR3 with reference TRBV18 and TRBJ1-5 gives the whole variable domain NAGVMQNPRHLVRRRGQEARLRCSPMKGHSHVYWYRQLPEEGLKFMVYLQKENIIDESGMPKERFSAEFPKEGPSILRIQQVVRGDSAAYFCASSPRVLDSNQPQHFGDGTRLSIL.